The T cell receptor beta chain under discussion was sequenced for a study of blood T cell repertoires in COVID-19. As for the study in general: Spain, Italy and the United States supplied samples that represented acute and convalescent COVID-19.

The CDR3 length is 13 residues. Germline V gene sequence: CDR1 MNHEY, CDR2 SVGAGI. Unmatched junction bases numbered 7, after V lost 4 bases and J lost 8 bases. Data came from immunoSEQ multiplex PCR; TCRdb stores just in-frame clones and leaves some out. The table lists 100,000 to 150,000 clones, around 86% of them singletons. J is TRBJ1-1 and V is TRBV6-5, with 7 bases lining up with TRBD1. The sequence was collected from a man between 60 and 75 years old with acute or convalescent COVID-19. The sequenced sample consisted of peripheral blood. The CDR3 loop is CASSLGPQGEAFF. The CDR3, as DNA: TGTGCCAGCAGTTTAGGGCCACAGGGGGAAGCTTTCTTT.